These T cell receptor beta chains were read from a single sample in a study of blood T cell repertoires in COVID-19. The method was immunoSEQ multiplex PCR; TCRdb's version includes in-frame clones alone and lacks a portion of them. Of 150,000 to 200,000 clones in the sample, roughly 88% were seen once. Sequencing was carried out using PBMCs or T cells enriched from blood (not recorded which). The receptors stem from a young woman who had recovered from COVID-19. The CDR3 runs from the conserved cysteine through the conserved F or W. Fields, in order: clone size, D gene, J gene, V gene, CDR3 protein, CDR3 DNA. The D gene is left open where the match is weak. Not every row has a clone size; where given, it reads once, few, many or a size class.

clone_size: .; d_call: TRBD2; j_call: TRBJ2-5; v_call: TRBV20-1; cdr3_aa: CSASMGLAGGSLGETQYF; cdr3_nt: TGCAGTGCTAGTATGGGGCTAGCGGGGGGTTCCCTAGGGGAGACCCAGTACTTC
clone_size: .; d_call: .; j_call: TRBJ2-5; v_call: TRBV7-9; cdr3_aa: CASSPGPEGTQYF; cdr3_nt: TGTGCCAGCAGTCCCGGACCCGAGGGGACCCAGTACTTC
clone_size: .; d_call: .; j_call: TRBJ1-1; v_call: TRBV5-4; cdr3_aa: CASSSKVQVYAEAFF; cdr3_nt: TGTGCCAGCAGCTCGAAAGTACAGGTATATGCTGAAGCTTTCTTT
clone_size: .; d_call: TRBD2; j_call: TRBJ2-7; v_call: TRBV7-3; cdr3_aa: CASSLTGTSGNHEQYF; cdr3_nt: TGTGCCAGCAGCTTAACCGGGACTAGCGGGAACCACGAGCAGTACTTC
clone_size: .; d_call: TRBD1; j_call: TRBJ2-2; v_call: TRBV9; cdr3_aa: CASSVGTGVNTGELFF; cdr3_nt: TGTGCCAGCAGCGTAGGGACAGGGGTGAACACCGGGGAGCTGTTTTTT
clone_size: .; d_call: TRBD1; j_call: TRBJ1-2; v_call: TRBV6-2/TRBV6-3; cdr3_aa: CASSYQGGLMFYGYTF; cdr3_nt: TGTGCCAGCAGTTACCAAGGGGGCCTAATGTTCTATGGCTACACCTTC
clone_size: .; d_call: .; j_call: TRBJ1-3; v_call: TRBV15; cdr3_aa: CATSYSGNTIYF; cdr3_nt: TGTGCCACCAGCTATTCTGGAAACACCATATATTTT
clone_size: .; d_call: TRBD1; j_call: TRBJ2-3; v_call: TRBV24-1; cdr3_aa: CATSDPGQGVSGDTQYF; cdr3_nt: TGTGCCACCAGTGACCCTGGACAGGGGGTCAGCGGAGATACGCAGTATTTT
clone_size: .; d_call: TRBD2; j_call: TRBJ2-1; v_call: TRBV4-2; cdr3_aa: CASSQEIAGVYNEQFF; cdr3_nt: TGTGCCAGCAGCCAAGAAATAGCGGGAGTATACAATGAGCAGTTCTTC
clone_size: few; d_call: .; j_call: TRBJ1-3; v_call: TRBV14; cdr3_aa: CASSPVGNTIYF; cdr3_nt: TGTGCCAGCAGCCCAGTCGGAAACACCATATATTTT
clone_size: .; d_call: TRBD1; j_call: TRBJ1-2; v_call: TRBV28; cdr3_aa: CASSVAGGLANYGYTF; cdr3_nt: TGTGCCAGCAGCGTGGCAGGGGGCTTAGCTAACTATGGCTACACCTTC
clone_size: .; d_call: .; j_call: TRBJ2-7; v_call: TRBV10-3; cdr3_aa: CAISEPREKQYF; cdr3_nt: TGTGCCATCAGTGAGCCGAGGGAGAAGCAGTACTTC
clone_size: .; d_call: .; j_call: TRBJ1-5; v_call: TRBV20-1; cdr3_aa: CSASDTGSNQPQHF; cdr3_nt: TGCAGTGCTAGTGACACCGGTAGCAATCAGCCCCAGCATTTT
clone_size: few; d_call: TRBD1; j_call: TRBJ1-2; v_call: TRBV5-4; cdr3_aa: CASSFHPRDREFGYTF; cdr3_nt: TGTGCCAGCAGCTTTCATCCCCGGGACAGGGAGTTTGGCTACACCTTC
clone_size: .; d_call: TRBD2; j_call: TRBJ2-7; v_call: TRBV5-1; cdr3_aa: CASSSNRLAGGEQYF; cdr3_nt: TGCGCCAGCAGCTCGAATCGACTAGCGGGAGGCGAGCAGTACTTC
clone_size: few; d_call: .; j_call: TRBJ2-7; v_call: TRBV4-3; cdr3_aa: CASSLSGSEQYF; cdr3_nt: TGCGCCAGCAGTCTCTCAGGGTCCGAGCAGTACTTC
clone_size: .; d_call: .; j_call: TRBJ1-2; v_call: TRBV7-2; cdr3_aa: CASTSSGQYGYTF; cdr3_nt: TGTGCCAGCACCTCGTCCGGACAGTATGGCTACACCTTC